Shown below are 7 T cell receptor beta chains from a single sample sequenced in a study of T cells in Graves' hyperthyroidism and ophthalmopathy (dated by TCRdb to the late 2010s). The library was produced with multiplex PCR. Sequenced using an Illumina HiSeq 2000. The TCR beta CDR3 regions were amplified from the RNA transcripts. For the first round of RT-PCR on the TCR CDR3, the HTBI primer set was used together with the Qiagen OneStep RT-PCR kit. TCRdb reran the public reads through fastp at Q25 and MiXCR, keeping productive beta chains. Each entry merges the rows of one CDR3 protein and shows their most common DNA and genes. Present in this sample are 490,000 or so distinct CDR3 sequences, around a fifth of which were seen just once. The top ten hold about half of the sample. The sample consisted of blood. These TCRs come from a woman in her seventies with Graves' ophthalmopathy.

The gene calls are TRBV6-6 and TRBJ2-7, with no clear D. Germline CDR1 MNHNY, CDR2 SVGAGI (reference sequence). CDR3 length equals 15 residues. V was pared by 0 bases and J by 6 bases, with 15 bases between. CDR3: CASSYSGSRVGEQYF. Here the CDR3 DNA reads TGTGCCAGCAGTTACTCGGGGTCTCGAGTGGGCGAGCAGTACTTC.

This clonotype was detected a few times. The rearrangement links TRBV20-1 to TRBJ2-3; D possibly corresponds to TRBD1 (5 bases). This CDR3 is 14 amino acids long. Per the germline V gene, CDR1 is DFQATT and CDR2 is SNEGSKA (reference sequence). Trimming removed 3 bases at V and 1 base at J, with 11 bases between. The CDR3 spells CSARDILRTDTQYF. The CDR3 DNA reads TGCAGTGCTAGGGACATTTTGCGCACAGATACGCAGTATTTT.

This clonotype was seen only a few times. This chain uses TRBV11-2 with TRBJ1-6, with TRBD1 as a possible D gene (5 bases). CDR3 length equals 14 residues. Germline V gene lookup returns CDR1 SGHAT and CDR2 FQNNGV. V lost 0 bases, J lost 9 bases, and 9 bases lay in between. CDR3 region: CASSLDQQGSPLHF. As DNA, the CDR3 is TGTGCCAGCAGCTTAGATCAGCAGGGTTCACCCCTCCACTTT.

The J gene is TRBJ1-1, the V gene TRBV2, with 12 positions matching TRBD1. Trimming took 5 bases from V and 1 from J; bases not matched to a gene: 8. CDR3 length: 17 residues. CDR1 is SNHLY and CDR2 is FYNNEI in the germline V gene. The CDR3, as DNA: TGTGCCAGCAGTTGGGACAGGGGGCGCATCCGGAACACTGAAGCTTTCTTT. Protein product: CASSWDRGRIRNTEAFF.

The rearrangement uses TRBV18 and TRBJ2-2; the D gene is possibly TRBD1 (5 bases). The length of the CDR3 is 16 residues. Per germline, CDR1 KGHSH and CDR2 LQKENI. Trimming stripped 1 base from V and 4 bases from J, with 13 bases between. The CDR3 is CASSPQQGWVTGELFF. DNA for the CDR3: TGTGCCAGCTCACCACAGCAGGGTTGGGTCACCGGGGAGCTGTTTTTT.

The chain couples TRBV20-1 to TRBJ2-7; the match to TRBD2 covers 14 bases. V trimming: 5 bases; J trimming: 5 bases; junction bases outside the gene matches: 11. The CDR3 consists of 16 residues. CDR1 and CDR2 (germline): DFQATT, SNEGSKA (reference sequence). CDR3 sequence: CSAPPPGLAGVDEQYF. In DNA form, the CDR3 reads TGCAGTGCTCCCCCACCGGGACTAGCGGGAGTCGACGAGCAGTACTTC.

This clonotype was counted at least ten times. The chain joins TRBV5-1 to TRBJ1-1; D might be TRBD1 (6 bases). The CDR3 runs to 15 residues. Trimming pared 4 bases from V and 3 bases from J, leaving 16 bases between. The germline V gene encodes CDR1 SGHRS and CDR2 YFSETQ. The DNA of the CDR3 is TGCGCCAGCAGCGGGATACAGGGAGCTTACACTGAAGCTTTCTTT. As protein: CASSGIQGAYTEAFF.